A single sample gave rise to the 20 T cell receptor beta chains below, sequenced in a study of beta chain features in type 1 diabetes. General study results and limits: All four CD4+ subsets of Type 1 diabetes patients contained TCRB CDR3s that were moderately but significantly shorter.

For these receptors, no antigen is known. The investigators reverse transcribed all of the isolated RNA, so they sequenced expressed TCRB transcripts. TCRdb's copy holds only in-frame clones and misses some; the assay was immunoSEQ multiplex PCR. Of about 150,000 clones detected, about 9.3% appear once; the ten largest clones hold approximately 0.5%. Sequencing used central memory CD4+ T cells from blood. The receptors stem from a man aged 25-45 years with type 1 diabetes.

This clone was seen only a few times. The chain uses TRBV30 and TRBJ2-5; no clear D gene. This CDR3 is built from 12 residues. CDR1 and CDR2 (germline): GTSNPN, SVGIG (reference sequence). The V end was cut by 0 bases, the J end by 5 bases, with 7 bases between. Here the CDR3 reads CAWSVTLETQYF. DNA of the CDR3: TGTGCCTGGAGTGTCACTTTGGAGACCCAGTACTTC.

This clone was seen a single time. The chain uses TRBV7-6 and TRBJ1-3; no firm D call. V dropped 2 bases and J dropped 0 bases, with 5 bases sitting between them. CDR1 SGHVS and CDR2 FNYEAQ come from the germline V gene. The CDR3 contains 14 residues. The CDR3 spells CASSLSSSGNTIYF. The CDR3 coding sequence is TGTGCCAGCAGCTTAAGCTCCTCTGGAAACACCATATATTTT.

The rearrangement uses TRBV2 and TRBJ2-1, with D possibly TRBD1 on 6 matching bases. Trimming cost V 2 bases and J 8 bases, with 16 bases left between them. The CDR3 is 15 residues long. Germline V gene lookup returns CDR1 SNHLY and CDR2 FYNNEI. CDR3 nucleotide sequence: TGTGCCAGCAGTGAACAGGGGTTAGGAGCGTATGAGCAGTTCTTC. Its protein product is CASSEQGLGAYEQFF.

V and J are TRBV5-1 and TRBJ2-3; 7 nucleotides align to TRBD2. This CDR3 is 16 amino acids long. Germline V CDR1 and CDR2: SGHRS, YFSETQ. Trimming took 0 bases from V and 1 from J; bases not matched to a gene: 5. The chain's CDR3 is CASSLAGSGRTDTQYF. The CDR3 bases are TGCGCCAGCAGCTTGGCGGGTAGCGGGCGCACAGATACGCAGTATTTT.

This clone was seen more than once but under ten times. The chain has TRBV7-9 and TRBJ2-1; TRBD2 aligns across 11 bases. The germline gives CDR1 SEHNR, CDR2 FQNEAQ (reference sequence). V gave up 3 bases and J gave up 7 bases; unmatched junction bases: 5. The CDR3 is 15 amino acids. This CDR3 is CASSFRLAGTNEQFF. Here the CDR3 DNA reads TGTGCCAGCAGCTTCCGACTAGCGGGAACGAATGAGCAGTTCTTC.

The V gene is TRBV18, the J gene TRBJ2-7, with 11 bases aligning to TRBD2. With 4 bases clipped from V and 2 bases from J, the junction kept 7 bases outside the gene matches. CDR3 length: 16 residues. Per germline, CDR1 KGHSH and CDR2 LQKENI. The CDR3 DNA is TGTGCCAGCTCACTGGGTCTACTAGCGGGGGCCTACGAGCAGTACTTC. Amino acids: CASSLGLLAGAYEQYF. The full variable domain, completed using reference TRBV18 and TRBJ2-7, is NAGVMQNPRHLVRRRGQEARLRCSPMKGHSHVYWYRQLPEEGLKFMVYLQKENIIDESGMPKERFSAEFPKEGPSILRIQQVVRGDSAAYFCASSLGLLAGAYEQYFGPGTRLTVT.

The chain carries TRBV29-1 and TRBJ2-5; D is unresolved. The CDR3 spans 12 residues. Per germline, CDR1 SQVTM and CDR2 ANQGSEA. Trimming left V 7 bases short and J 2 bases short, with 11 bases between. Written as DNA, the CDR3 is TGCAGCGCTGTCGCCAGACAAGAGACCCAGTACTTC. Amino acids: CSAVARQETQYF.

Comments on this clone: Other DNA sequences in the sample encode the same CDR3. The chain employs TRBV18 and TRBJ1-5; 10 nucleotides match TRBD1. CDR3 size: 15 residues. The J segment lost 2 bases and the V segment lost 6 bases, leaving 4 bases of the junction unmatched. Looked up from germline, CDR1 is KGHSH and CDR2 is LQKENI. DNA of the CDR3: TGTGCCAGCTCCCCCGGGACAGGGGGCAATCAGCCCCAGCATTTT. Amino acids: CASSPGTGGNQPQHF.

This clone showed up just a few times. Other DNA sequences within the sample encode an identical CDR3. The chain has TRBV18 and TRBJ2-1; 8 nucleotides line up with TRBD1. Losses at the gene ends were 2 bases for V and 2 bases for J; bases not matched to a gene: 2. The CDR3 extends over 15 amino acids. Germline V gene data show CDR1 as KGHSH and CDR2 as LQKENI. The CDR3, as DNA: TGTGCCAGCTCACCAGGACAGGGAGCCTACAATGAGCAGTTCTTC. Encoded protein: CASSPGQGAYNEQFF.

The chain employs TRBV29-1 and TRBJ2-1; TRBD2 is a possible D gene (7 bases). V lost 0 bases and J lost 0, with 12 bases in between. The CDR3 runs to 16 residues. Germline values: CDR1 SQVTM, CDR2 ANQGSEA. Here the CDR3 DNA reads TGCAGCGTTGAAGAGGGTCGGGGGGCCTCCTACAATGAGCAGTTCTTC. It translates to CSVEEGRGASYNEQFF.

This clone has just a few counts. V gene TRBV2 combines with J gene TRBJ2-7; D call uncertain. The CDR3 has 14 amino acids. Trimming cost V 8 bases and J 6 bases, with 20 bases left between them. Germline CDR1 reads SNHLY; CDR2 reads FYNNEI. This CDR3 is CASLPGRGSPEQYF. The CDR3 coding sequence is TGTGCCAGCCTCCCTGGTAGAGGATCACCCGAGCAGTACTTC.

This clone was seen a single time. The J gene is TRBJ2-2, the V gene TRBV5-1; the match to TRBD1 covers 10 bases. This CDR3 is 16 amino acids long. Germline CDR1 is SGHRS and CDR2 is YFSETQ. With 0 bases clipped from V and 6 bases from J, the junction kept 5 bases outside the gene matches. CDR3 region: CASSLGGQGGSGELFF. The CDR3 region has the DNA TGCGCCAGCAGCTTGGGAGGACAGGGGGGATCCGGGGAGCTGTTTTTT.

The chain joins TRBV4-3 to TRBJ2-3, with a possible D match to TRBD2 (5 bases). Germline V gives CDR1 LGHNA, CDR2 YSLEER. V was cut by 4 bases and J by 2 bases, with 13 bases left in between. CDR3 size: 15 residues. The CDR3 DNA is TGCGCCAGCAGCCTGAGGGAGCCCAACACAGATACGCAGTATTTT. Amino acids: CASSLREPNTDTQYF.

The gene calls are TRBV2 and TRBJ1-5; D unresolved. The CDR3 has 14 amino acids. The ends were cut back, 7 bases at V and 1 base at J, with 11 bases in the middle. Germline V CDR1 and CDR2: SNHLY, FYNNEI. Written as DNA, the CDR3 is TGTGCCAGCACCGCACTAACAAGCAATCAGCCCCAGCATTTT. Translating it yields CASTALTSNQPQHF.

This clone was picked up a small number of times. This chain connects TRBV5-1 to TRBJ2-7; D gene uncertain. The CDR3 is made up of 14 amino acids. The germline V and J ends were trimmed by 5 bases and 0 bases, with 12 bases remaining between them. Germline CDR1 SGHRS, CDR2 YFSETQ. The CDR3: CASRSVLLSYEQYF. CDR3 sequence (DNA): TGCGCCAGCAGGTCCGTTCTCCTCTCCTACGAGCAGTACTTC.

This clone was seen a few times. V is TRBV18 and J is TRBJ2-1, with 10 bases lining up with TRBD2. CDR3 length: 14 amino acids. Germline assignment: CDR1 KGHSH and CDR2 LQKENI. V lost 3 bases, J lost 8 bases, and 4 bases stayed unmatched. CDR3 protein: CASSPPSGRYEQFF. DNA for the CDR3: TGTGCCAGCTCACCCCCTAGCGGGAGATATGAGCAGTTCTTC.

This clone was seen a few times. The chain has TRBV4-1 and TRBJ2-5; TRBD1 might be the D (6 bases). CDR1 MGHRA and CDR2 YSYEKL come from the germline V gene. The CDR3 is made up of 14 amino acids. V gave up 4 bases and J gave up 2 bases, with 11 bases separating them. The CDR3 is CASSPGQRQETQYF. CDR3 coding DNA: TGCGCCAGCAGCCCAGGACAGAGGCAAGAGACCCAGTACTTC.

This clone has a handful of counts. This sequence joins TRBV5-1 and TRBJ2-7; a weak D match, TRBD2 (5 bases). Germline V gives CDR1 SGHRS, CDR2 YFSETQ. Deletions cut 0 bases from V and 0 bases from J, with 10 bases between. The CDR3 covers 15 residues. This chain's CDR3 is CASSLEAGSSYEQYF. CDR3 DNA: TGCGCCAGCAGCTTGGAGGCGGGTAGCTCCTACGAGCAGTACTTC.

This chain links TRBV4-1 with TRBJ2-1; 7 nucleotides agree with TRBD2. This CDR3 contains 15 residues. V lost 1 base to trimming and J lost 2 bases; unmatched junction nucleotides: 2. The germline CDR1 and CDR2 sequences are MGHRA and YSYEKL. For the CDR3, the DNA is TGCGCCAGCAGCCAAGTAGCGGGCCCCTACAATGAGCAGTTCTTC. This encodes CASSQVAGPYNEQFF.

The rearrangement links TRBV2 to TRBJ2-1; D not certain. V was trimmed by 1 base and J by 0 bases, leaving 7 bases between them. Germline values: CDR1 SNHLY, CDR2 FYNNEI. The CDR3 length is 15 residues. The CDR3 region has the DNA TGTGCCAGCAGTGAAGAGAGTGTCTCCTACAATGAGCAGTTCTTC. This codes for CASSEESVSYNEQFF. The whole variable domain, remainder taken from reference TRBV2 and TRBJ2-1, is EPEVTQTPSHQVTQMGQEVILRCVPISNHLYFYWYRQILGQKVEFLVSFYNNEISEKSEIFDDQFSVERPDGSNFTLKIRSTKLEDSAMYFCASSEESVSYNEQFFGPGTRLTVL.